The sequence of this T cell receptor (beta chain) was determined in a study of blood T cell repertoires in COVID-19 (dated by TCRdb to 2019 to 2021). A note on the overall study: The collaborator samples originated in the United States, Italy and Spain and spanned the acute and convalescent phases of COVID-19. Sample metadata almost always included a de-identified subject ID, COVID-19 status, age in years and sex. The material from the prospective study consisted of cDNA or gDNA derived from T cells, B-cell-depleted T cells, or PBMCs. The dataset comprised deeply sampled blood TCRbeta repertoires from subjects exposed to, actively infected with, or recovered from COVID-19. The repertoires were made available in a free public database intended to serve as a resource for research on the immune response to SARS-CoV-2. Where available, HLA class I and class II types were taken from metadata supplied by the sample provider and were not determined by assay-based typing. The samples were drawn from two sources: the first 160 participants of the ongoing ImmuneRACE study, and 1,200 or so subjects contributed by 6 global collaborators.

TCRbeta CDR3 regions were amplified from genomic DNA by means of the immunoSEQ Assay, a bias-controlled multiplex PCR. Regarding the original processing steps: Within the assay, amplification of reference gene primers was used to estimate how many nucleated cells each sample contained. To quantify the absolute abundance of each unique TCRbeta CDR3 rearrangement, sequence reads were collapsed and filtered. For each sample, productive Simpson clonality was calculated as the square root of Simpson's diversity index across productive rearrangements. The table comes from immuneACCESS by way of TCRdb, which keeps in-frame sequences with V and J called. Part of the clones is missing from these tables; in studies checked, under half for an unresolved V gene and the rest for unknown reasons. V and J calls plus clone size are reproduced from that table; the DNA served to infer D and trimming. Here the sample has some 240,000 clones; around nine tenths occur a single time. The ten largest clones add up to around 3.1% of the sample.

Enrolling through a virtual design, the prospective study's participants ranged in age from roughly 18 to 90 years and lived across about two dozen United States geographic areas. In the prospective study, cohorts were assigned on the basis of participant-reported clinical history obtained from a screening survey and a study questionnaire. A participant counted as exposed if, within 2 weeks of entering the study, that participant had been in contact with someone who had a PCR-confirmed or clinician-diagnosed COVID-19 case. Each participant in the prospective study had whole blood, serum and a nasopharyngeal or oropharyngeal swab collected by mobile phlebotomists. Participants in the prospective study had the option to provide additional blood draws and questionnaires over an approximately 2-month period. Before DNA extraction, blood samples from the prospective study were shipped at room temperature or frozen.

Worth noting for this clone: Its antigen remains undetermined. No base quality information exists; no much larger clone differs at one position.

The CDR3 contains 14 residues, cysteine and phenylalanine counted. The sequence is cut down to CDR3 DNA, 42 bases in frame from base 1. V has 5 bases trimmed and J has 2 bases trimmed; junction bases matching no gene number 6. The germline V gene sets CDR1 to MDHEN and CDR2 to SYDVKM. Overall results and qualifications from the work: The quantity of clinical and demographic metadata differed by source and by participant and was supplied without curation.

The chain is assembled from TRBV28 and TRBJ2-7; TRBD1 agrees with 7 junctional bases. Sequenced input: PBMCs or T cells enriched from blood (not recorded which). The receptor was isolated from a woman in her thirties or forties who had been exposed to COVID-19. The CDR3 corresponds to CASSTPGQAYEQYF. The DNA reads as follows: TGTGCCAGCAGTACACCCGGACAGGCCTACGAGCAGTACTTC.